Listed below are T cell receptor beta chains from one sample, sequenced in a study of blood T cell repertoires in COVID-19. TCRdb's copy holds only in-frame clones and misses some; the assay was immunoSEQ multiplex PCR. The profile covers fewer than 350,000 clones, with approximately 91% appearing a single time and 2% to 2.5% taken by the ten largest. Material for sequencing was PBMCs or T cells enriched from blood (not recorded which). The receptors shown here come from a woman between 40 and 50 years old with acute COVID-19. The CDR3 runs from the conserved cysteine through the conserved F or W. A D gene is named only where the DNA matches it firmly. Clone size is not always given. Where it is, it says once, few, many or a class for expanded clones.

>TRBD1|.|TRBV6-5|TRBJ1-1
TGTGCCAGCAGAAGACAGGGGCAGAACACTGAAGCTTTCTTT
CASRRQGQNTEAFF
>TRBD1|.|TRBV7-9|TRBJ1-4
TGTGCCAGCAGCTTAGGGACAGGGGTAAATCTACATGAAAAACTGTTTTTT
CASSLGTGVNLHEKLFF
>TRBD2|.|TRBV4-1|TRBJ2-7
TGCGCCAGCAGCCCGATCACTAGCGGGAGCTCCTACGAGCAGTACTTC
CASSPITSGSSYEQYF
>TRBD1|.|TRBV28|TRBJ1-5
TGTGCCAGCAGCTCTGGACAGGGGACGCAGCCCCAGCATTTT
CASSSGQGTQPQHF
>TRBD1|.|TRBV28|TRBJ1-2
TGTGCCAGCCGACAGGGGACCTATGGCTACACCTTC
CASRQGTYGYTF
>.|once|TRBV30|TRBJ2-2
TGTGCCTGGGAACAGGGAGTGGACACCGGGGAGCTGTTTTTT
CAWEQGVDTGELFF
>TRBD1|.|TRBV4-1|TRBJ1-2
TGCGCCAGCAGCCCAGGAGAGGGACAGGGGTGGGCCTACACCTTC
CASSPGEGQGWAYTF
>TRBD1|.|TRBV7-2|TRBJ1-2
TGTGCCAGCAGCGGGACAGGGGGTACCTTCTATGGCTACACCTTC
CASSGTGGTFYGYTF
>TRBD1|.|TRBV5-1|TRBJ1-2
TGCGCCAGCGAACGACGGACAGGGGATGGCTACACCTTC
CASERRTGDGYTF
>TRBD1|.|TRBV7-2|TRBJ1-1
TGTGCCAGCAGCCCCGGACAGGGTTCGGCAACTGAAGCTTTCTTT
CASSPGQGSATEAFF
>.|.|TRBV5-8|TRBJ1-4
TGTGCCAGCAGCTTGACAGCAACTAATGAAAAACTGTTTTTT
CASSLTATNEKLFF